Following are 10 T cell receptor beta chains from one sample sequenced in a study of cytomegalovirus exposure and HLA in healthy donors. PCR involved 60 Vbeta and 13 Jbeta primers. Data came from immunoSEQ multiplex PCR; TCRdb stores just in-frame clones and leaves some out. The repertoire has approximately 220,000 clones, roughly 84% of them found once; the top ten carry roughly 0.7%. Sequencing input: PBMCs. These receptors were obtained from a boy aged 2 to 9 in good health and CMV-seronegative.

J is TRBJ1-1 and V is TRBV2, with D unclear. This CDR3 comprises 11 residues. CDR1 is SNHLY and CDR2 is FYNNEI in the germline V gene. The V and J ends lost 11 bases and 1 base respectively, with 8 bases between them. CDR3 sequence: CAGPENTEAFF. CDR3 bases: TGTGCCGGTCCAGAGAACACTGAAGCTTTCTTT.

In nucleotides, the CDR3 is TGTGCCAGTAGTATAGATGGGGACATTATAGATACGCAGTATTTT. Its translation: CASSIDGDIIDTQYF. The chain couples TRBV19 to TRBJ2-3, with a tentative D call TRBD1 (6 bases). V shed 0 bases and J shed 5 bases, with 12 bases lying between them. In germline, CDR1 is LNHDA, CDR2 SQIVND (reference sequence). The CDR3 has 15 residues. Supplemented by reference TRBV19 and TRBJ2-3, the full variable domain reads DGGITQSPKYLFRKEGQNVTLSCEQNLNHDAMYWYRQDPGQGLRLIYYSQIVNDFQKGDIAEGYSVSREKKESFPLTVTSAQKNPTAFYLCASSIDGDIIDTQYFGPGTRLTVL.

This clone turned up a few times. The V and J genes are TRBV5-1 and TRBJ1-1; tentatively, D is TRBD1 (6 bases). V lost 6 bases and J 1 base, leaving 16 bases between the germline ends. The CDR3 totals 15 residues. CDR1 and CDR2 (germline): SGHRS, YFSETQ. The CDR3: CASNPNRDSNTEAFF. DNA for the CDR3: TGCGCCAGCAACCCAAACAGGGATTCGAACACTGAAGCTTTCTTT.

The chain combines TRBV2 with TRBJ2-1; 9 nucleotides align to TRBD1. CDR3 length: 13 amino acids. From germline, CDR1 is SNHLY and CDR2 FYNNEI. Trimming took 6 bases from V and 8 from J; bases not matched to a gene: 5. Here the CDR3 reads CASSGDRDDEQFF. CDR3 nucleotide sequence: TGTGCCAGCAGCGGGGACAGGGACGATGAGCAGTTCTTC.

V and J are TRBV6-1 and TRBJ2-5, with D perhaps matching TRBD1 (5 bases). CDR3 length equals 13 residues. Looked up from germline, CDR1 is MNHNS and CDR2 is SASEGT. V shed 4 bases and J shed 2 bases, with 8 bases lying between them. The CDR3 DNA is TGTGCCAGCAGTGGGACACCGCAAGAGACCCAGTACTTC. This codes for CASSGTPQETQYF.

V and J are TRBV21-1 and TRBJ2-1; TRBD2, the D gene given by the table, was not confirmed from the DNA. TRBV21-1 is a pseudogene segment. The CDR3 has 14 residues. This CDR3 reads CASSKRCLANEQFF. CDR3 sequence (DNA): TGTGCCAGCAGCAAAAGGTGCCTAGCGAATGAGCAGTTCTTC.

This rearrangement joins TRBV10-1 to TRBJ1-6, with 9 bases identical to TRBD1. The CDR3 runs 16 residues. Germline V gene lookup returns CDR1 WNHNN and CDR2 SYGVQD (reference sequence). The V segment lost 6 bases and the J segment 14 bases; nucleotides outside the gene matches: 17. The DNA of the CDR3 is TGCGCCAGCAGATCGACCCGGGACAGGGCTCCCTGGGCCCTCCACTTT. It yields the protein CASRSTRDRAPWALHF.

The chain couples TRBV7-9 to TRBJ2-5; D possibly corresponds to TRBD1 (6 bases). The last part of the DNA fits TRBJ2-7 better; the J call may be wrong. Germline V gene lookup returns CDR1 SEHNR and CDR2 FQNEAQ (reference sequence). This CDR3 spans 12 amino acids. CDR3 in DNA: TGTGCCAGCAGCGGAACAGGGTCCGAGCAGTACTTC. Translating gives CASSGTGSEQYF.

V is TRBV29-1 and J is TRBJ2-2, with 7 bases matching TRBD2. This CDR3 contains 15 residues. The trim removed 6 bases at V and 1 base at J, leaving 8 bases unmatched. Germline V gives CDR1 SQVTM, CDR2 ANQGSEA. The CDR3, as DNA: TGCAGCGTCCTAACGGGAGGCTTGAACACCGGGGAGCTGTTTTTT. Its translation: CSVLTGGLNTGELFF.

This clone was seen more than once but under ten times. V usage is TRBV2 and J usage is TRBJ1-2; D is possibly TRBD1 (6 bases). The CDR3 spans 15 residues. CDR1 and CDR2 from the germline V gene are SNHLY and FYNNEI. V was pared by 6 bases and J by 0 bases, with 14 bases between. Here the CDR3 reads CASRLDSLTNYGYTF. CDR3 bases: TGTGCCAGCAGACTGGACAGTCTTACTAACTATGGCTACACCTTC.